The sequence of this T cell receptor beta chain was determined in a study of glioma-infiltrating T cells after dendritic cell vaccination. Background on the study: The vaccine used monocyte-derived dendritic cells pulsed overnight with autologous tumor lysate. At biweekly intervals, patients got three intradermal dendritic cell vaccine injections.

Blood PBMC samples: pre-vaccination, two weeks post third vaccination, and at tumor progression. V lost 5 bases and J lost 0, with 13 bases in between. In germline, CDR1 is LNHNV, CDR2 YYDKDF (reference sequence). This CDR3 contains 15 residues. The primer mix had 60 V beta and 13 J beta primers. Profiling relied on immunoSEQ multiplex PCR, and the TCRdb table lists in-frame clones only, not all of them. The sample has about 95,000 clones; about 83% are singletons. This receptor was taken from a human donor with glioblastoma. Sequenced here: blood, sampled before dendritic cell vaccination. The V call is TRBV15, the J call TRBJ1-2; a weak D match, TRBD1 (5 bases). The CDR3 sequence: CATSHGGRSNYGYTF. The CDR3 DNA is TGTGCCACCAGCCACGGGGGACGGTCTAACTATGGCTACACCTTC. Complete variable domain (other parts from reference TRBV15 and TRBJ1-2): DAMVIQNPRYQVTQFGKPVTLSCSQTLNHNVMYWYQQKSSQAPKLLFHYYDKDFNNEADTPDNFQSRRPNTSFCFLDIRSPGLGDTAMYLCATSHGGRSNYGYTFGSGTRLTVV.